A selection of T cell receptor beta chains follows, all from one sample in a study of PD-1 blockade in classical Hodgkin lymphoma. Some clones are missing from TCRdb's copy, which holds only in-frame ones; the method was immunoSEQ multiplex PCR. The table lists under 100,000 clones, approximately 83% of them singletons, with 12% in the top ten. The sequences come from peripheral blood mononuclear cells (PBMCs), collected at baseline. Receptor source: a human donor with classical Hodgkin lymphoma. Each CDR3 is given with its conserved first and last residue. The D gene is left open where the match is weak. Clone sizes are given selectively: once, few, many, or a class where the clone is expanded.

abundance | j_gene | v_gene | d_gene | CDR3aa | CDR3nt
- | TRBJ1-6 | TRBV4-2 | - | CASSQDVAGSNSPLHF | TGTGCCAGCAGCCAAGATGTGGCAGGGAGTAATTCACCCCTCCACTTT
- | TRBJ1-2 | TRBV7-9 | - | CASSLRQRGYTF | TGTGCCAGCAGCTTAAGGCAGAGGGGCTACACCTTC
- | TRBJ2-3 | TRBV2 | TRBD2 | CASSALAGDVDTQYF | TGTGCCAGCAGTGCCCTAGCGGGAGACGTAGATACGCAGTATTTT
- | TRBJ1-1 | TRBV6-1 | - | CASSERQGAEAFF | TGTGCCAGCAGTGAACGGCAGGGTGCTGAAGCTTTCTTT
few | TRBJ1-5 | TRBV5-1 | - | CASIRQPQHF | TGCGCCAGCATTCGTCAGCCCCAGCATTTT
- | TRBJ1-1 | TRBV5-1 | - | CASSPGGRDTLSWGTEAFF | TGCGCCAGCAGCCCCGGAGGGCGGGACACCCTTTCCTGGGGCACTGAAGCTTTCTTT
once | TRBJ1-1 | TRBV18 | - | CASSPVEGTRTEAFF | TGTGCCAGCTCACCGGTAGAGGGGACTCGCACTGAAGCTTTCTTT
- | TRBJ1-1 | TRBV18 | - | CASSPRGTQNTEAFF | TGTGCCAGCTCACCACGAGGGACACAGAACACTGAAGCTTTCTTT
- | TRBJ2-4 | TRBV2 | - | CASSEAARLNIQYF | TGTGCCAGCAGTGAAGCCGCTAGGCTGAACATTCAGTACTTC
- | TRBJ2-1 | TRBV7-2 | - | CASTLWAANEQFF | TGTGCCAGCACCTTGTGGGCGGCCAATGAGCAGTTCTTC
- | TRBJ2-7 | TRBV28 | - | CASSLLGSEQYF | TGTGCCAGCAGTTTATTGGGAAGCGAGCAGTACTTC
- | TRBJ1-2 | TRBV5-4 | - | CAYGDGTHYGYTF | TGTGCCTACGGGGACGGGACTCACTATGGCTACACCTTC